These 30 T cell receptor beta chains were all obtained from the same sample, sequenced in a study of Graves' ophthalmopathy and Graves' hyperthyroidism. Amplified material comprised TCR beta CDR3 regions derived from RNA transcripts. The workflow started with a first-round RT-PCR run with HTBI primers and then moved on to a second-round multiplex PCR. TCRdb redid the calling of the multiplex PCR reads with MiXCR, one entry per CDR3 protein. The table has approximately 380,000 distinct CDR3 sequences, under 25% seen once. Sequences were obtained from peripheral blood. The receptors come from a woman aged 18-35 years with stable Graves' hyperthyroidism.

This clonotype showed up many times. This chain joins TRBV12-3 or TRBV12-4 and TRBJ1-2, with D possibly being TRBD1 (6 bases). This CDR3 spans 14 amino acids. Trimming stripped 6 bases from V and 8 bases from J, with 19 bases between. The CDR3 sequence is CASSPGQGNRGYTF. Here the CDR3 DNA reads TGTGCCAGCAGCCCCGGCCAGGGGAACAGGGGCTACACCTTC.

The chain has TRBV20-1 and TRBJ1-5; possible D gene TRBD1, 5 bases. The CDR3 sequence is 14 residues long. Trimming cost V 6 bases and J 7 bases, with 19 bases left between them. Germline V gives CDR1 DFQATT, CDR2 SNEGSKA (reference sequence). The CDR3 coding sequence is TGCAGTGCCCTCTCCCGGGGACGGAAGCAGCCCCAGCATTTT. Protein sequence: CSALSRGRKQPQHF.

There are many counts of this clonotype. The chain employs TRBV6-1 and TRBJ2-5, with D possibly matching TRBD1 (6 bases). This CDR3 region has 15 residues. Germline V gene sequence: CDR1 MNHNS, CDR2 SASEGT. Trimming pared 2 bases from V and 5 bases from J, leaving 15 bases between. The CDR3 bases are TGTGCCAGCAGTGAAATGGGACATCTTGGGGAGACCCAGTACTTC. It encodes CASSEMGHLGETQYF.

This clonotype was observed many times. The genes are TRBV2 and TRBJ2-7, with D possibly being TRBD2 (6 bases). In germline, CDR1 is SNHLY, CDR2 FYNNEI. The CDR3 length is 15 residues. The V and J ends lost 0 bases and 3 bases respectively, with 12 bases between them. The CDR3 reads CASSEAGTPNYEQYF. CDR3 DNA sequence: TGTGCCAGCAGTGAAGCCGGGACTCCTAACTACGAGCAGTACTTC.

This clonotype has a count of ten or more. The rearrangement links TRBV12-3 or TRBV12-4 to TRBJ2-5; weak D call: TRBD2 (6 bases). CDR3 length: 14 amino acids. V lost 5 bases and J 5 bases, leaving 15 bases between the germline ends. The CDR3 DNA sequence: TGTGCCAGCAGTCCACAGCGGGCCCGGGAGACCCAGTACTTC. Its translation: CASSPQRARETQYF.

This clonotype occurred many times. The J gene is TRBJ1-2, the V gene TRBV12-3 or TRBV12-4, with a weak D call TRBD1 (5 bases). V gave up 3 bases and J gave up 5 bases, with 10 bases separating them. The CDR3 length is 13 residues. CDR3 residues: CASSLTELYGYTF. The CDR3 DNA reads as TGTGCCAGCAGTTTGACAGAGTTATATGGCTACACCTTC.

This clonotype was picked up many times. The gene calls are TRBV19 and TRBJ1-1; possibly TRBD1 for D (5 bases). Trimming pared 3 bases from V and 6 bases from J, leaving 11 bases between. This CDR3 spans 13 amino acids. CDR1 is LNHDA and CDR2 is SQIVND in the germline V gene (reference sequence). This chain's CDR3 is CASSIGGLSEAFF. For the CDR3, the DNA is TGTGCCAGTAGTATTGGGGGTTTGTCTGAAGCTTTCTTT.

On this clonotype itself: This may arise from a read error, as a much more abundant clone is one base away. The chain couples TRBV7-9 to TRBJ2-7; TRBD2 is a possible D gene (6 bases). The CDR3 extends over 14 amino acids. The germline V gene has CDR1 SEHNR and CDR2 FQNEAQ (reference sequence). Here the CDR3 reads CVSSSSAFSYEQYF. CDR3 in DNA: TGTGTCAGCAGCTCTAGCGCATTCTCCTACGAGCAGTACTTC.

Only a few counts were recorded for this clonotype. The J gene is TRBJ1-5, the V gene TRBV3-1; D is unresolved. Per the germline V gene, CDR1 is LGHDT and CDR2 is YNNKEL (reference sequence). V was cut by 0 bases and J by 6 bases, with 6 bases left in between. The CDR3 contains 13 residues. This CDR3 is CASSQDMVQPQHF. CDR3 DNA sequence: TGTGCCAGCAGCCAAGATATGGTTCAGCCCCAGCATTTT.

This clonotype was observed at least ten times. The rearrangement uses TRBV10-1 and TRBJ1-1; possibly TRBD1 for D (6 bases). Trimming took 4 bases from V and 0 from J, leaving 9 bases between them. Germline V gene sequence: CDR1 WNHNN, CDR2 SYGVQD (reference sequence). The CDR3 loop spans 14 amino acids. CDR3 DNA sequence: TGCGCCAGCAGTGTTCAGGGGCTGAACACTGAAGCTTTCTTT. It translates to CASSVQGLNTEAFF.

On this clonotype: This may stem from a read error, because a much larger clone lies one nucleotide away. V gene TRBV7-2 combines with J gene TRBJ2-6; D unresolved. V lost 7 bases and J 2 bases, leaving 12 bases between the germline ends. CDR1 and CDR2 (germline): SGHTA, FQGNSA. CDR3 size: 15 residues. CDR3 in DNA: TGTGCCAGCACTTTAGTTGGGGCTGGGGCCAACGTCCTGACTTTC. Translation: CASTLVGAGANVLTF.

V gene TRBV26 combines with J gene TRBJ1-1; the table calls TRBD1, which could not be checked here. TRBV26 is a known pseudogene. This CDR3 region has 13 residues. Here the CDR3 DNA reads TGTGCCGTAACCACAGGGACAAAAATTCAGGCTTTCTTT. Protein sequence: CAVTTGTKIQAFF.

The DNA of the CDR3 is TGTGCCAGCAGCCTTACCACAGGGGAGGTCGGGGAGCTGTTTTTT. Its protein product is CASSLTTGEVGELFF. This chain connects TRBV6-2 or TRBV6-3 to TRBJ2-2; maybe TRBD1 (7 bases). V was cut by 6 bases and J by 7 bases, with 18 bases left in between. The germline gives CDR1 MNHEY, CDR2 SVGEGT. The CDR3 contains 15 residues.

This clonotype was seen more than once but under ten times. The chain has TRBV6-1 and TRBJ2-7; 15 positions agree with TRBD2. V dropped 8 bases and J dropped 9; count of bases not matched to a gene: 8. The CDR3 runs to 14 residues. Germline-derived CDR1 and CDR2 are MNHNS and SASEGT. The CDR3 DNA reads TGTGCCAGCTCTCCGGGACTAGCGGGAGGATGGCAGTACTTC. Its protein product is CASSPGLAGGWQYF.

This clonotype was observed at least ten times. Here the CDR3 reads CASRQDRGTEAFF. The CDR3 DNA follows: TGTGCCAGCAGGCAAGACAGAGGGACTGAAGCTTTCTTT. The rearrangement links TRBV12-3 or TRBV12-4 to TRBJ1-1; weak D call: TRBD1 (5 bases). This CDR3 region has 13 residues. V lost 6 bases to trimming and J lost 5 bases, with 13 bases between them.

Many counts were recorded for this clonotype. This rearrangement joins TRBV2 to TRBJ2-7; D perhaps matches TRBD1 (6 bases). CDR3 size: 12 residues. Trimming took off 6 bases at V and 3 bases at J, with 9 bases between the two ends. Germline assignment: CDR1 SNHLY and CDR2 FYNNEI. CDR3 sequence reads: CASRGDNYEQYF. The CDR3 DNA sequence: TGTGCCAGCAGGGGGGACAACTACGAGCAGTACTTC.

The sample holds many counts of this clonotype. The chain employs TRBV4-3 and TRBJ2-6; 8 positions agree with TRBD2. The J segment lost 2 bases and the V segment lost 0 bases, leaving 0 bases of the junction unmatched. Germline V lookup: CDR1 LGHNA, CDR2 YSLEER. The CDR3 is 16 residues long. CDR3 sequence: CASSQDSGTGANVLTF. The CDR3 bases are TGCGCCAGCAGCCAAGATAGCGGGACTGGGGCCAACGTCCTGACTTTC.

This clonotype showed up just a few times. The gene calls are TRBV13 and TRBJ1-1; possible D gene TRBD1, 6 bases. This CDR3 region has 13 residues. Trimming removed 7 bases from V and 7 bases from J, with 16 bases in between. The V gene's germline CDR1 is PRHDT and CDR2 FYEKMQ (reference sequence). This CDR3 is CASNVRGSVEAFF. CDR3 DNA sequence: TGTGCCAGCAACGTAAGGGGGTCCGTTGAAGCTTTCTTT.

This clonotype was recorded many times. V is TRBV7-3 and J is TRBJ2-2; D not certain. V gave up 11 bases and J gave up 4 bases, with 14 bases separating them. The CDR3 runs 13 residues. Germline V lookup: CDR1 SGHTA, CDR2 FQGTGA. CDR3 in DNA: TGTGCCTGGCACGAACCGAGCACCGGGGAGCTGTTTTTT. This sequence encodes CAWHEPSTGELFF.

The table lists this clonotype with a few counts. The chain employs TRBV29-1 and TRBJ1-2, with 10 bases identical to TRBD1. Germline V lookup: CDR1 SQVTM, CDR2 ANQGSEA. This CDR3 comprises 11 residues. The J segment lost 8 bases and the V segment lost 6 bases, leaving 3 bases of the junction unmatched. In DNA, the CDR3 is TGCAGCGTCGGGACAGGGGAAGGCTACACCTTC. This translates into CSVGTGEGYTF.

The gene calls are TRBV28 and TRBJ2-3; TRBD1 aligns across 8 bases. V gave up 5 bases and J gave up 1 base; unmatched junction bases: 5. CDR1 and CDR2 from the germline V gene are MDHEN and SYDVKM. This CDR3 is 15 amino acids long. The CDR3 is CASSLSTGGTDTQYF. The CDR3 DNA sequence: TGTGCCAGCAGTCTGTCGACAGGGGGCACAGATACGCAGTATTTT.

This clonotype was detected ten times or more. The J gene is TRBJ2-3, the V gene TRBV12-3 or TRBV12-4; a weak D match, TRBD2 (5 bases). The CDR3 totals 12 residues. Trimming took off 5 bases at V and 5 bases at J, with 8 bases between the two ends. The DNA for the CDR3 is TGTGCCAGCAGTCCGGAGGTAGATACGCAGTATTTT. Encoded protein: CASSPEVDTQYF.

This clonotype has at least ten counts. V is TRBV4-3 and J is TRBJ2-7; 8 bases agree with TRBD2. In germline, CDR1 is LGHNA, CDR2 YSLEER. This CDR3 is 16 amino acids long. V was pared by 0 bases and J by 0 bases, with 4 bases of the junction left unmatched. The CDR3 is CASSQDTTSVSYEQYF. CDR3 nucleotides: TGCGCCAGCAGCCAAGATACGACTAGCGTCTCCTACGAGCAGTACTTC.

This clonotype was seen many times. The chain links TRBV6-2 or TRBV6-3 to TRBJ2-5; D may be TRBD1 (6 bases). Per germline, CDR1 MNHEY and CDR2 SVGEGT. The CDR3 is made up of 15 amino acids. V was pared by 6 bases and J by 5 bases, with 19 bases between. CDR3 region: CASSNPGQLQETQYF. The DNA of the CDR3 is TGTGCCAGCAGCAACCCCGGACAGCTGCAGGAGACCCAGTACTTC.

This clonotype appeared many times. V is TRBV20-1 and J is TRBJ2-7; 8 bases agree with TRBD2. Germline CDR1 DFQATT, CDR2 SNEGSKA (reference sequence). Trimming removed 5 bases from V and 2 bases from J; junction bases left unmatched: 11. This CDR3 comprises 15 residues. CDR3 loop: CSALQLGLVTYEQYF. CDR3 bases: TGCAGTGCTCTTCAGCTGGGACTAGTCACCTACGAGCAGTACTTC.

This clonotype was recorded many times. This chain links TRBV7-9 with TRBJ2-7; 10 bases are a match to TRBD1. Germline trimming cut 6 bases from V and 4 bases from J; bases unmatched to any gene: 9. The CDR3 length is 15 residues. Germline V lookup: CDR1 SEHNR, CDR2 FQNEAQ (reference sequence). The CDR3 spells CASSKGTGETYEQYF. The CDR3 region has the DNA TGTGCCAGCAGTAAAGGGACAGGGGAAACTTACGAGCAGTACTTC.

Many counts were recorded for this clonotype. V is TRBV2 and J is TRBJ1-1; D is perhaps TRBD1 (5 bases). V dropped 8 bases and J dropped 0 bases, with 13 bases sitting between them. The CDR3 length is 14 residues. The germline CDR1 and CDR2 sequences are SNHLY and FYNNEI. CDR3: CASCTGYMNTEAFF. For the CDR3, the DNA is TGTGCCAGCTGTACAGGATACATGAACACTGAAGCTTTCTTT.

At least ten counts were recorded for this clonotype. V and J are TRBV25-1 and TRBJ2-7; D tentatively fits TRBD1 or TRBD2 (5 bases each). The CDR3 loop spans 17 amino acids. Trimming took off 1 base at V and 2 bases at J, with 18 bases between the two ends. The germline gives CDR1 MGHDK, CDR2 SYGVNS. The CDR3 here is CASSELVRDQSTYEQYF. CDR3 DNA: TGTGCCAGCAGTGAATTAGTCCGGGACCAATCGACCTACGAGCAGTACTTC.

The rearrangement links TRBV5-1 to TRBJ2-7; D gene ambiguous. Germline V lookup: CDR1 SGHRS, CDR2 YFSETQ. V was shortened by 3 bases and J by 2 bases, with 18 bases between the two germline ends. The CDR3 sequence is 16 residues long. The CDR3 protein is CASSSSSGQETYEQYF. In nucleotides, the CDR3 is TGCGCCAGCAGCTCCTCTTCGGGCCAAGAAACCTACGAGCAGTACTTC.

This clonotype was recorded at least ten times. This chain joins TRBV30 and TRBJ2-7, with D possibly matching TRBD1 (5 bases). From germline, CDR1 is GTSNPN and CDR2 SVGIG (reference sequence). V was cut by 5 bases and J by 2 bases, with 16 bases left in between. The CDR3 covers 14 residues. This CDR3 is CAWSFRVGPYEQYF. DNA for the CDR3: TGTGCCTGGTCCTTCAGGGTGGGGCCCTACGAGCAGTACTTC.